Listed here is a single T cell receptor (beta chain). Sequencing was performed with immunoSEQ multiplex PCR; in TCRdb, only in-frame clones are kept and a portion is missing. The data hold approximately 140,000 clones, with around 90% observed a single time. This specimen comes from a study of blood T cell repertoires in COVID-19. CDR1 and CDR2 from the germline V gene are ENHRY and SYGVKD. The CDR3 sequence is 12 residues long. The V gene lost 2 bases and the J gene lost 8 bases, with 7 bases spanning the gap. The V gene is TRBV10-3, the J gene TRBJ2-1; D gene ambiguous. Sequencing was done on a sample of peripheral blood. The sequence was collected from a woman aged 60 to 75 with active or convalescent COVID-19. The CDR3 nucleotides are TGTGCCATCAGTGAGCTAGATTATGAGCAGTTCTTC. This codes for CAISELDYEQFF.